Presented here are 2 T cell receptor beta chains from one specimen sequenced in a study of T cells expressing NK-cell markers. Each CDR3 protein gets one entry in TCRdb, which reprocessed the 5' RACE reads and gives no DNA. The sample includes about 380,000 distinct CDR3 sequences. The sample comprised blood T cells: a sorted CD56 or NKG2C T cell subset, CD4+ or CD8+ T cells, or bulk PBMC T cells (not recorded which). The receptors here all came from a man between 18 and 69 years old in good health.

The rearrangement uses TRBV7-6 and TRBJ2-7; TCRdb's D call of TRBD1 is untestable without DNA. Germline V gives CDR1 SGHVS, CDR2 FNYEAQ. The CDR3 is made up of 15 amino acids. The CDR3 here is CASSLVVAPSSEQYF.

The rearrangement links TRBV5-1 to TRBJ2-1; TCRdb selects TRBD1, and the lack of DNA leaves this call unchecked. Per germline, CDR1 SGHRS and CDR2 YFSETQ. This CDR3 region has 15 residues. CDR3 protein: CASAISTGSYNEQFF.